This passage covers 9 T cell receptor beta chains from one sample sequenced in a study of blood T cell repertoires in COVID-19 (dated by TCRdb to 2018 to 2021). To prepare the library, the immunoSEQ multiplex PCR assay was applied. Held by TCRdb, this immuneACCESS table contains in-frame sequences only and omits some clones. Under half of the omission traces to an unresolved V gene where checked; the cause of the rest is unknown. For this sample the table gives 200,000 to 250,000 clones, of which roughly 82% were detected only once. The top ten constitute around an eighth of the sample. Sequenced input: peripheral blood. The receptors shown here come from a man at least 80 years old with acute or convalescent COVID-19.

The V call is TRBV11-1, the J call TRBJ2-1, with TRBD2 matching 7 bases. The CDR3 contains 15 residues. V lost 3 bases and J lost 5; bases outside the gene matches: 7. The germline V gene has CDR1 SGHAT and CDR2 FQDESV (reference sequence). The CDR3 DNA follows: TGTGCCAGCAGCTTGGGGAGGGTTCTAAACAATGAGCAGTTCTTC. The encoded protein is CASSLGRVLNNEQFF.

The chain employs TRBV5-6 and TRBJ1-4; D not resolved. CDR1 and CDR2 from the germline V gene are SGHDT and YYEEEE. This CDR3 comprises 16 residues. The V gene lost 2 bases and the J gene lost 4 bases, with 15 bases spanning the gap. Written as DNA, the CDR3 is TGTGCCAGCAGCTTCGATGAGGGTACGGGTAATGAAAAACTGTTTTTT. This sequence encodes CASSFDEGTGNEKLFF.

The chain combines TRBV12-3 or TRBV12-4 with TRBJ1-5; D unresolved. V dropped 3 bases and J dropped 0 bases, with 3 bases sitting between them. The CDR3 is made up of 13 amino acids. The CDR3 protein is CASSFYSNQPQHF. CDR3 nucleotide sequence: TGTGCCAGCAGTTTCTATAGCAATCAGCCCCAGCATTTT.

The chain carries TRBV7-6 and TRBJ2-7; 9 bases are shared with TRBD2. The CDR3 consists of 15 residues. Germline CDR1 SGHVS, CDR2 FNYEAQ. With 4 bases clipped from V and 3 bases from J, the junction kept 7 bases outside the gene matches. This CDR3 is CASSSSSGVVYEQYF. The CDR3 nucleotides read TGTGCCAGCAGCTCCTCTAGCGGGGTGGTCTACGAGCAGTACTTC.

A remark on this clone: At the DNA level, this CDR3 is encoded by other sequences in the same sample as well. This chain connects TRBV7-2 to TRBJ2-7; unclear D gene. Trimming removed 4 bases from V and 4 bases from J, with 5 bases in between. The CDR3 loop spans 11 amino acids. From germline, CDR1 is SGHTA and CDR2 FQGNSA. CDR3 amino acids: CASSSLYEQYF. CDR3 nucleotide sequence: TGTGCCAGCAGCTCGCTATACGAGCAGTACTTC.

The CDR3 here is CSVSFGGKDQPQHF. The CDR3, as DNA: TGCAGCGTCTCCTTTGGGGGGAAGGATCAGCCCCAGCATTTT. V is TRBV29-1 and J is TRBJ1-5, with D perhaps matching TRBD1 (5 bases). The V and J ends lost 6 bases and 5 bases respectively, with 17 bases between them. Germline CDR1 reads SQVTM; CDR2 reads ANQGSEA. The CDR3 totals 14 residues. Combining the CDR3 with reference TRBV29-1 and TRBJ1-5 gives the whole variable domain SAVISQKPSRDICQRGTSLTIQCQVDSQVTMMFWYRQQPGQSLTLIATANQGSEATYESGFVIDKFPISRPNLTFSTLTVSNMSPEDSSIYLCSVSFGGKDQPQHFGDGTRLSIL.

The chain recombines TRBV10-3 with TRBJ2-5; D is unresolved. The CDR3 spans 13 residues. V lost 5 bases, J lost 2 bases, and 9 bases lay in between. Germline V gives CDR1 ENHRY, CDR2 SYGVKD. This chain's CDR3 is CAISLRVQETQYF. The CDR3 coding sequence is TGTGCCATCAGTCTACGGGTTCAAGAGACCCAGTACTTC.

CDR3 loop: CASSQPTGGVYGYTF. The CDR3 region has the DNA TGCGCCAGCAGCCAACCGACAGGGGGCGTCTATGGCTACACCTTC. This rearrangement joins TRBV4-1 to TRBJ1-2; 10 nucleotides match TRBD1. Trimming removed 2 bases from V and 4 bases from J; junction bases left unmatched: 4. Germline V lookup: CDR1 MGHRA, CDR2 YSYEKL. The CDR3 runs to 15 residues.

In its sample, this clone was seen a few times. The J gene is TRBJ1-4, the V gene TRBV28; 7 bases agree with TRBD1. This CDR3 region has 15 residues. J was trimmed by 0 bases and V by 10 bases; bases with no gene match: 8. Germline-derived CDR1 and CDR2 are MDHEN and SYDVKM. CDR3 DNA sequence: TGTGCCACAGGAGAGACAGGGACAACTAATGAAAAACTGTTTTTT. It encodes CATGETGTTNEKLFF.